Presented here are 2 T cell receptor beta chains from one specimen sequenced in a study of early T cells in non-severe SARS-CoV-2 infection. In TCRdb, the 5' RACE reads were re-called with MiXCR into one record per CDR3 protein. Of fewer than 55,000 distinct CDR3 sequences in the sample, around 10% were seen once. The sample comprised whole blood. These receptors originate from an adult who was a healthcare worker with PCR-confirmed SARS-CoV-2 infection or an uninfected control (not recorded which).

This clonotype has ten or more counts. The chain employs TRBV28 and TRBJ2-5; 7 bases map to TRBD1. This CDR3 is 15 amino acids long. With V trimmed by 5 bases and J by 0 bases, 6 bases remained unmatched. Germline CDR1 is MDHEN and CDR2 is SYDVKM. This CDR3 reads CASSPTGQNQETQYF. CDR3 DNA: TGTGCCAGCAGTCCGACGGGACAGAACCAAGAGACCCAGTACTTC.

There are many counts of this clonotype. This chain joins TRBV29-1 and TRBJ2-7; D is possibly TRBD2 (5 bases). With 5 bases removed from V and 3 bases from J, the gap between germline ends came to 14 bases. Germline lookup yields CDR1 SQVTM and CDR2 ANQGSEA. The CDR3 spans 13 residues. The CDR3 reads CSVRTGESYEQYF. CDR3 sequence (DNA): TGCAGCGTTAGGACTGGGGAGAGCTACGAGCAGTACTTC.